The clone carrying this T cell receptor beta chain was detected ten times or more. This sample was taken from a study of identical twins. Template switching, a step in the protocol, added a universal primer site, and cDNA carried unique molecular identifiers. One entry per CDR3 protein results from TCRdb running MiXCR on the 5' RACE reads. Of about 900,000 distinct CDR3 sequences listed, more than 9% are singletons. The CDR3 spans 14 residues. The ends were cut back, 3 bases at V and 3 bases at J, with 9 bases in the middle. These same records also appear under a second study, on yellow fever vaccine responses in identical twins. That source notes: Among the twins, the vaccine T cell response reportedly seemed partly convergent and partly personalized.

The J gene is TRBJ1-5, the V gene TRBV12-3 or TRBV12-4; no firm D call. The source is a young woman in good health. Sequenced input: PBMCs. The CDR3 region has the DNA TGTGCCAGCAGTTTCACGGGTATCAATCAGCCCCAGCATTTT. Protein: CASSFTGINQPQHF.